This T cell receptor beta chain was identified during a study of CD4 T cells in relation to SARS-CoV-2 and coronaviruses (dated by TCRdb to about 2021). About the full investigation: In the ViraFEST assay, PBMCs were cultured with antigen for about eleven days, after which TCR beta CDR3s were sequenced to identify antigen-specific clonal expansions. The negative reference condition was either a culture with an HIV-1 Nef peptide pool or a culture with no peptide. Shared crossreactive spike epitopes were mapped to their HLA restriction using patient-derived lymphoblastoid cell lines. At the level of individual TCR clonotypes, the study measured memory CD4+ T cell crossreactivity between SARS-CoV-2 spike protein and common cold coronavirus spike proteins. The Adaptive Biotechnologies TCR-sequencing kit was used to sequence samples from a few pre-COVID donors and the naive versus memory experiments, whereas other data were Illumina-based. A different, Illumina-based TCR-beta assay was used to sequence expansion assays from other donors in the study.

About this clone: Its antigen specificity is not known. No base quality information exists; no much larger clone differs at one position.

Library preparation was by the immunoSEQ multiplex PCR assay. As for how the authors treated the data: During preprocessing, nonproductive sequences were discarded, as were any CDR3s that did not begin with C, did not end with F or W, or were shorter than 7 amino acids. The MANAFEST web app identified antigen-specific clonotypes based on expansion compared with the reference and other culture wells. A clone was considered positive if the clone showed significant expansion compared with the reference culture in 2 of 3 replicate wells at an FDR below 0.05. To be called positive, a clone also had to show significant expansion compared with every other tandem well and an odds ratio greater than 5. Pairwise Levenshtein distance, computed with the stringdist R package after three terminal residues were trimmed from each end, was used as the measure of CDR3 homology. Drawn from immuneACCESS, this table holds only the in-frame rearrangements with V and J called that TCRdb kept. Clones are partly lost; checked studies trace under half to an unresolved V gene and leave the rest unexplained. V and J calls and clone size come straight from that table; D and trimming were deduced from the DNA. The sample records about 15,000 clones, 75% to 85% of which are singletons. Less than 20% of the sample rests with the top ten.

CD4+ T cells from unexposed donors were collected before the COVID-19 pandemic (2011-2018). After less than 13 days of culture, CD4+ T cells were isolated with the EasySep CD4+ T cell isolation kit. As cell number allowed, CD4+ T cells from unexposed donors were tested for reactivity to SARS-CoV-2 S and N and to four common cold coronavirus spike pools. Each well received about 2.2 million PBMCs, cultured in IMDM supplemented with approximately 4.5% human AB serum and 9.5 to 10 IU/ml IL-2. Half of the culture medium was replaced with fresh IL-2-containing medium on days 3 and 7. In general, triplicate replicate wells were used for every peptide culture condition. The leukapheresis product for the unexposed donors was obtained through commercial purchase. Ficoll-Paque PLUS gradient centrifugation was used to isolate PBMCs from leukapheresis product or whole blood. PBMCs were either used fresh in the expansion assay or cryopreserved at -140 degrees C. The QIAamp Micro DNA Kit was used to extract genomic DNA from the CD4+ T cells.

The germline V gene encodes CDR1 LGHNA and CDR2 YNFKEQ. Measured from the cysteine to the phenylalanine, the CDR3 is 16 residues long. Here the CDR3 DNA is all that survives: 48 bases in frame from base 1. Here V drops 1 base and J drops 9 bases, and the junction holds 5 bases not matched to any gene. The full study reports these points: Crossreactivity analysis was centred on spike protein, so crossreactivity against other viral proteins was not assessed. Pre-pandemic and post-infection samples were not both contributed by any donor, so tracing of the source of pre-existing responses was limited. Approximately 69% of donors had memory CD4+ clonotypes that crossrecognized SARS-CoV-2 and at least one common cold coronavirus spike. Significantly weaker SARS-CoV-2-driven expansion was shown by crossreactive clones than by monoreactive clones, consistent with antigenic imprinting. Small numbers of patients and of tested TCRs limited the study.

Recombination connected TRBV4-2 to TRBJ2-1, and 14 junction bases match TRBD2. Material: CD4+ T cells from PBMCs, cultured in vitro. The receptor comes from a human donor in good health. At the DNA level, the sequence is TGTGCCAGCAGCCAAGGACTAGCGGGAGGGCCACGTGAGCAGTTCTTC. Its translation is CASSQGLAGGPREQFF.